The source of this TCR beta chain is a study of T-cell reconstitution after alpha-beta-depleted transplantation in children. Unique molecular identifiers were used in preparing the TCRbeta library. Using its own MiXCR run on the PCR reads, TCRdb lists one record per CDR3 protein. The sample yields about 980,000 distinct CDR3 sequences, roughly 29% seen once. The V end was cut by 2 bases, the J end by 9 bases, with 14 bases between. The length of the CDR3 is 15 residues. General study results and limits: After transplant, at about two months, alpha-beta T cells were reportedly derived from several hundred expanded graft clones. After transplant, high TCRbeta diversity at day 60 in some patients arose from surviving recipient T cells and thymic progenitors. From newly produced T cells came most of the T-cell counts and diversity one year after transplant.

This clonotype came up once. Antigen unknown. The input for sequencing was PBMCs, mostly from graft donor cells, taken 360 days after TCRalphabeta/CD19-depleted stem cell transplant. The source is a boy under three years old who had a stem cell transplant for SCID, so the T cells may come from the graft donor. The rearrangement uses TRBV12-3 or TRBV12-4 and TRBJ1-6, with D tentatively TRBD1 (5 bases). CDR3 amino acids: CASSLLAGGRSPLHF. CDR3 bases: TGTGCCAGCAGTTTATTGGCCGGGGGACGTTCACCCCTCCACTTT.